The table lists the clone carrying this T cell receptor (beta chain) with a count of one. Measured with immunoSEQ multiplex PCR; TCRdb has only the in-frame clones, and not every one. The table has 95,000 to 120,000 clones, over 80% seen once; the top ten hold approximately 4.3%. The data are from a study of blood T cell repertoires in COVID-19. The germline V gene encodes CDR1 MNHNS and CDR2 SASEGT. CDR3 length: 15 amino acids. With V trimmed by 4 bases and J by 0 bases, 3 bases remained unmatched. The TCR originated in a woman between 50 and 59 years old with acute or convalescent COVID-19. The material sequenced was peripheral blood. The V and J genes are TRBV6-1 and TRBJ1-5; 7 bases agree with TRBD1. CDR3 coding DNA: TGTGCCAGCAGTGCCACAGGGGATAGCAATCAGCCCCAGCATTTT. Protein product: CASSATGDSNQPQHF.